The present T cell receptor beta chain was sequenced within a study of blood T cell repertoires in COVID-19. Study-wide background: Donors in the United States, Italy and Spain gave samples during acute or convalescent COVID-19. In each case, the material was cDNA or gDNA derived from T cells, B-cell-depleted T cells, or PBMCs.

Original handling: Amplified reference gene primers provided the basis for estimating nucleated cell counts. Data came from immunoSEQ multiplex PCR; TCRdb stores just in-frame clones and leaves some out. V and J calls plus clone size are reproduced from that table; the DNA served to infer D and trimming. The repertoire holds about 160,000 clones, with about nine tenths as singletons. Looked up from germline, CDR1 is SEHNR and CDR2 is FQNEAQ (reference sequence). The ends were cut back, 3 bases at V and 8 bases at J, with 10 bases in the middle. The CDR3 has 12 residues. The chain uses TRBV7-9 and TRBJ1-2; D not certain. Sequenced sample: peripheral blood. This TCR derives from a man in his late teens or twenties with acute or convalescent COVID-19. Here the CDR3 reads CASSFRGGGYTF. The CDR3 DNA reads as TGTGCCAGCAGCTTTCGGGGAGGCGGCTACACCTTC. Combining the CDR3 with reference TRBV7-9 and TRBJ1-2 gives the whole variable domain DTGVSQNPRHKITKRGQNVTFRCDPISEHNRLYWYRQTLGQGPEFLTYFQNEAQLEKSRLLSDRFSAERPKGSFSTLEIQRTEQGDSAMYLCASSFRGGGYTFGSGTRLTVV.